This T cell receptor (beta chain) was recorded in a study of T cell repertoires in cytomegalovirus infection. Study overall: Public TCR beta signatures indicated both CMV infection and matching HLA type.

Whole-study findings and limits: Cumulative frequency (of public TCR beta family members) identified carriers of CMV plus the relevant HLA. The response measured ex vivo was dominated by TCR beta clonotypes (HLA-C-restricted and CMV-specific).

Germline lookup yields CDR1 DFQATT and CDR2 SNEGSKA (reference sequence). There are 15 residues in the CDR3. V was pared by 1 base and J by 0 bases, with 10 bases between. TCRdb reanalysed the reads using MiXCR and keeps one entry per CDR3 protein. The sample includes 60,000 to 85,000 distinct CDR3 sequences, about 22% of them seen just once. On this clonotype: The antigen remains undetermined.

The origin of this receptor is a human donor in good health (CMV status not recorded). Some clones in this sample may be carry-over from other donors' samples. The rearrangement joins TRBV20-1 to TRBJ1-5; TRBD1 is a possible D gene (6 bases). Sequenced: PBMCs, sequenced either directly or after in vitro stimulation (not recorded which). CDR3 coding DNA: TGCAGTGCTAGAGTGGACAGACCTAGCAATCAGCCCCAGCATTTT. It specifies CSARVDRPSNQPQHF.